The entry below describes one T cell receptor (beta chain). A junction end diverges from the germline sequence, so it may reflect a read error. The CDR3 length is 15 residues. From germline, CDR1 is SGDLS and CDR2 YYNGEE. Researchers took RNA transcripts and amplified the TCR beta CDR3 regions from them. HTBI primers were employed in a first-round RT-PCR of the TCR CDR3. TCRdb reprocessed the multiplex PCR reads with MiXCR, giving one entry per CDR3 protein. The sample consists of 500,000 or so distinct CDR3 sequences, approximately 17% of them appearing once. Using around 10 ml of fresh peripheral blood, PBMCs were prepared. This sample is part of a study of T cells in Graves' hyperthyroidism and ophthalmopathy.

Material: blood. This sequence was found in a young woman with Graves' ophthalmopathy. The rearrangement joins TRBV9 to TRBJ2-1, with 7 nucleotides matching TRBD2. The CDR3 DNA follows: TGTGCCAGCAGCGTAGTAAGCGGGATGCACAATGAGCAGTCCTTC. This codes for CASSVVSGMHNEQSF.